The entry that follows covers one TCR beta chain sequence. The data derive from a study of blood T cell repertoires in COVID-19. Study-level information: In each case, the material was cDNA or gDNA derived from T cells, B-cell-depleted T cells, or PBMCs.

The CDR3 has 17 amino acids. CDR1 SGHTS and CDR2 YDEGEE come from the germline V gene. The J segment lost 2 bases and the V segment lost 1 base, leaving 6 bases of the junction unmatched. In the original analysis: Using reference gene primer amplification, nucleated cell counts were estimated. This table comes from immunoSEQ multiplex PCR, and its TCRdb copy is limited to in-frame clones, with some not included. The D gene and trimming were derived from the DNA, and the V and J assignments and clone size from that table. The sample includes around 25,000 clones, approximately 90% of them seen just once.

The rearrangement uses TRBV5-8 and TRBJ1-5, with 10 bases identical to TRBD1. The TCR originated in a man in his 70s with acute or convalescent COVID-19. The sequenced sample was peripheral blood. CDR3 residues: CASSLWGTGVGNQPQHF. The CDR3 bases are TGTGCCAGCAGCTTGTGGGGGACAGGGGTAGGCAATCAGCCCCAGCATTTT.